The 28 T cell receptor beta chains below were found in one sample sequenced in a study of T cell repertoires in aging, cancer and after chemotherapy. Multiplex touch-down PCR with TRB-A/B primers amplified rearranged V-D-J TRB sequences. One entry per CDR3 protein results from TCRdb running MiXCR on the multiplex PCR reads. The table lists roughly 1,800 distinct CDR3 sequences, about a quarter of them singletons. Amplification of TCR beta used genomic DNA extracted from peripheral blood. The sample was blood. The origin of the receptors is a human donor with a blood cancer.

This CDR3 reads CASSIAGAAGELFF. In DNA form, the CDR3 reads TGTGCCAGTAGTATAGCGGGGGCGGCCGGGGAGCTGTTTTTT. This chain links TRBV19 with TRBJ2-2; D possibly matches TRBD1 or TRBD2 (6 bases each). This CDR3 is 14 amino acids long. Trimming left V 1 base short and J 6 bases short, with 9 bases between. The V gene's germline CDR1 is LNHDA and CDR2 SQIVND (reference sequence). The variable domain in full, with the rest retrieved from reference TRBV19 and TRBJ2-2, is DGGITQSPKYLFRKEGQNVTLSCEQNLNHDAMYWYRQDPGQGLRLIYYSQIVNDFQKGDIAEGYSVSREKKESFPLTVTSAQKNPTAFYLCASSIAGAAGELFFGEGSRLTVL.

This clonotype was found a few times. CDR3 sequence reads: CSASRDRGIFQPQHF. The CDR3 DNA is TGCAGTGCTAGCCGGGACAGGGGGATATTTCAGCCCCAGCATTTT. The V gene is TRBV20-1, the J gene TRBJ1-5, with 11 bases identical to TRBD1. The trim removed 3 bases at V and 6 bases at J, leaving 7 bases unmatched. There are 15 residues in the CDR3. Germline V lookup: CDR1 DFQATT, CDR2 SNEGSKA (reference sequence).

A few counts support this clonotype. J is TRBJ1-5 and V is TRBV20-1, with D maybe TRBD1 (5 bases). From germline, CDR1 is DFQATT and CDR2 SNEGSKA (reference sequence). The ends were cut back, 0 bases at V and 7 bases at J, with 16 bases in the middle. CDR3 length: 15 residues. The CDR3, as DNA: TGCAGTGCTAGAGATATGATGGGGGTAATCCAGCCCCAGCATTTT. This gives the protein CSARDMMGVIQPQHF.

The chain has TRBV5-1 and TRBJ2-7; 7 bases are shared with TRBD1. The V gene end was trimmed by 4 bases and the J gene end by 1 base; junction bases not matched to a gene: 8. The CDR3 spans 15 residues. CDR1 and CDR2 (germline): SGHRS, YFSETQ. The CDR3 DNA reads TGCGCCAGCAGCGAAGGACAGGTGGGATCCTACGAGCAGTACTTC. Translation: CASSEGQVGSYEQYF.

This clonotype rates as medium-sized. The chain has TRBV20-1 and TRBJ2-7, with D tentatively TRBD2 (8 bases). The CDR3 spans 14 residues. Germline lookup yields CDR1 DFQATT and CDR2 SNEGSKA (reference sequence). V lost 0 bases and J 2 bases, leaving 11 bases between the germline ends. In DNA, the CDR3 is TGCAGTGCTAGAGATAGCGGGACAGCCTACGAGCAGTACTTC. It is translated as CSARDSGTAYEQYF.

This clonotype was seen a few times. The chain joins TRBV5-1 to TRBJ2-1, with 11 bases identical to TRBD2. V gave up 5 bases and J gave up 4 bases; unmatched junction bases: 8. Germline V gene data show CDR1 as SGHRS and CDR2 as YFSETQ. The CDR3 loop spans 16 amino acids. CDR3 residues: CASSKASGGNYNEQFF. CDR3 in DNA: TGCGCCAGCAGTAAGGCTAGCGGGGGGAATTACAATGAGCAGTTCTTC.

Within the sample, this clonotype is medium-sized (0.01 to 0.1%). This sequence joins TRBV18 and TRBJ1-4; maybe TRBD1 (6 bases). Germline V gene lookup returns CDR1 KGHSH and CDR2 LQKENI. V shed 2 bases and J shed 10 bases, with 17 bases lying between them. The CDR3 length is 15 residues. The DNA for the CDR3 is TGTGCCAGCTCACCATTGGAGCGGAGAGGGGGAAAACTGTTTTTT. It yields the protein CASSPLERRGGKLFF.

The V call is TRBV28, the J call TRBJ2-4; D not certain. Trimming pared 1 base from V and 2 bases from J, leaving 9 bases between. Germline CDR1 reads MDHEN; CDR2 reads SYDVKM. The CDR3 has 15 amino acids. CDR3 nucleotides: TGTGCCAGCAGTTTATCCGCATTCTCCAAAAACATTCAGTACTTC. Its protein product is CASSLSAFSKNIQYF.

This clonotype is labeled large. The CDR3 sequence is CASSLGGIGVRNEQFF. As DNA, the CDR3 is TGTGCCAGCAGCTTGGGGGGGATTGGTGTAAGAAATGAGCAGTTCTTC. The chain employs TRBV5-6 and TRBJ2-1, with D perhaps TRBD1 or TRBD2 (5 bases each). The CDR3 runs to 16 residues. In germline, CDR1 is SGHDT, CDR2 YYEEEE. Trimming pared 0 bases from V and 7 bases from J, leaving 17 bases between.

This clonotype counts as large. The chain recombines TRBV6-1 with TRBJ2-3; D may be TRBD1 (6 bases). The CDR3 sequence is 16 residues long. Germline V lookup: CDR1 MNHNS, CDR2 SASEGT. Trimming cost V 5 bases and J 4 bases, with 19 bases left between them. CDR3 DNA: TGTGCCAGCAGTAAGGGGTGGGGGCTTCGGGCAGATACGCAGTATTTT. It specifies CASSKGWGLRADTQYF.

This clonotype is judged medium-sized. CDR3 nucleotides: TGTGCCAGCAGCTTCGAGCGGAATCAGCCCCAGCATTTT. The encoded protein is CASSFERNQPQHF. The rearrangement uses TRBV5-4 and TRBJ1-5; D remains unclear. V was trimmed by 2 bases and J by 4 bases, leaving 7 bases between them. The CDR3 is 13 residues long. CDR1 and CDR2 from the germline V gene are SGHNT and YYREEE (reference sequence).

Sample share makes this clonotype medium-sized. The CDR3 sequence is CASSYSTGGQETQYF. The CDR3 nucleotides read TGTGCCAGCAGTTACTCGACCGGGGGCCAAGAGACCCAGTACTTC. V gene TRBV6-2 or TRBV6-3 combines with J gene TRBJ2-5, with a weak D call TRBD2 (6 bases). Trimming cost V 0 bases and J 1 base, with 9 bases left between them. The CDR3 loop spans 15 amino acids. Germline CDR1 is MNHEY and CDR2 is SVGEGT.

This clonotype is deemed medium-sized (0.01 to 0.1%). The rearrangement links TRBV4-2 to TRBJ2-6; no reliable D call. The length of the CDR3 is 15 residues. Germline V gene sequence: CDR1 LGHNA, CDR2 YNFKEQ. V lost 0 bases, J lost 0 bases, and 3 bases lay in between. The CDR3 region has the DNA TGTGCCAGCAGCCAAGACAACTCTGGGGCCAACGTCCTGACTTTC. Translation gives CASSQDNSGANVLTF.

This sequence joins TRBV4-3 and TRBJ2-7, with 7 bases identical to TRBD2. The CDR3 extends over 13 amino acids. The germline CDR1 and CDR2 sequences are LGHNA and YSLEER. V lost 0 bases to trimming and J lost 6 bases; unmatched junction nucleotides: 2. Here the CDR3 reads CASSQDWGGEQYF. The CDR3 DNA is TGCGCCAGCAGCCAAGATTGGGGGGGCGAGCAGTACTTC.

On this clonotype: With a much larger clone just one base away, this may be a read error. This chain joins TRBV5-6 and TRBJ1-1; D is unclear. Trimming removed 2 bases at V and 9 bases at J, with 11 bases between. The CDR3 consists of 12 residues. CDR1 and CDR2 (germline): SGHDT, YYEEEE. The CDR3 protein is CASSLSPDKAFF. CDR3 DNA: TGTGCCAGCAGCTTATCGCCCGACAAAGCTTTCTTT.

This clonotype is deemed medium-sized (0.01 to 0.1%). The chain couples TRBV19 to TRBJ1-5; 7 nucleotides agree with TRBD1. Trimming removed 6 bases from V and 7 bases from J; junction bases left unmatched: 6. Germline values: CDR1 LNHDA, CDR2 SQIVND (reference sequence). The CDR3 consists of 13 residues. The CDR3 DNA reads TGTGCCAGTAGCACAGGGGTAGGGCAGCCCCAGCATTTT. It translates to CASSTGVGQPQHF.

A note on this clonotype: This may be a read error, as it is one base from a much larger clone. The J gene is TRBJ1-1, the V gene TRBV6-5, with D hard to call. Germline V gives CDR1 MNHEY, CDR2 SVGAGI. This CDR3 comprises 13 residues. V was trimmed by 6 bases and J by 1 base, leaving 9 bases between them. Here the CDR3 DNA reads TGTGCCAGCAGGGTACCTCAGAACACTGAAGCTTTCTTT. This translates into CASRVPQNTEAFF.

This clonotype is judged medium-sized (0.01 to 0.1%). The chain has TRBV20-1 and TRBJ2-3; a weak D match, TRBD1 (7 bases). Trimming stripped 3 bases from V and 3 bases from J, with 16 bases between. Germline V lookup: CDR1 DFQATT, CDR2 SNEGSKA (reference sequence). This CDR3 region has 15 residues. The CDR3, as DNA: TGCAGTGCTAGCGGGTCAGGGGGGTTTACAGATACGCAGTATTTT. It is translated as CSASGSGGFTDTQYF.

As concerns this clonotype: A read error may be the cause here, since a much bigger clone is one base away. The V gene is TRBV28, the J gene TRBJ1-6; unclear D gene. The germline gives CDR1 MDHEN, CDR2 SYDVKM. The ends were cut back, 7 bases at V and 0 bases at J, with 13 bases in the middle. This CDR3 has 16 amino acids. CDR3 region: CASTTSRSSYNSPLHF. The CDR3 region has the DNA TGTGCCAGCACCACTAGTAGGAGCTCCTATAATTCACCCCTCCACTTT.

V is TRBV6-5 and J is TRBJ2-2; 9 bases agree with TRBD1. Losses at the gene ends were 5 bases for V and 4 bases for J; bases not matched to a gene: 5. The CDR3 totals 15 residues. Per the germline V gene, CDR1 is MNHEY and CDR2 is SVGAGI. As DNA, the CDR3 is TGTGCCAGCAGTGGGGGACAGGGACTCACCGGGGAGCTGTTTTTT. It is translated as CASSGGQGLTGELFF.

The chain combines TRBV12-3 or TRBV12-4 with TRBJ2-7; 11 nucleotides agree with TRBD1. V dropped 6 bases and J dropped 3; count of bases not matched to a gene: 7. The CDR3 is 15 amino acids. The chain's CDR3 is CASSPGTGGDYEQYF. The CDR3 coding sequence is TGTGCCAGCAGCCCCGGGACAGGGGGAGACTACGAGCAGTACTTC.

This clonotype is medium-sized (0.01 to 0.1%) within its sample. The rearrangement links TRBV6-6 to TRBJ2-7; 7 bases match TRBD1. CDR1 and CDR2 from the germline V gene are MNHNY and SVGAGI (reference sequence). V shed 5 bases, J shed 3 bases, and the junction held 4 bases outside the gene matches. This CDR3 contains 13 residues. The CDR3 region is CASSPRQGYEQYF. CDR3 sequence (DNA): TGTGCCAGCAGTCCCCGACAGGGCTACGAGCAGTACTTC.

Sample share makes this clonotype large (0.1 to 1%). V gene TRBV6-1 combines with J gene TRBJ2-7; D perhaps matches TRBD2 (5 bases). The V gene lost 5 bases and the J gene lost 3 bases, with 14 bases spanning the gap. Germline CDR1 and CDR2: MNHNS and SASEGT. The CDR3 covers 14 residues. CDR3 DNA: TGTGCCAGCAGTCTTCCCTCGGGGAGCTACGAGCAGTACGTC. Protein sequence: CASSLPSGSYEQYV.

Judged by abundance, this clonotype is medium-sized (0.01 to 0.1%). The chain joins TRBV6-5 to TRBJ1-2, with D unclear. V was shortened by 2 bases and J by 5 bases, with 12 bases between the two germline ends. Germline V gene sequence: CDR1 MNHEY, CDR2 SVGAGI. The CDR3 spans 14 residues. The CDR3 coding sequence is TGTGCCAGCAGTTACGGTCTAGGCGATTATGGCTACACCTTC. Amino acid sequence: CASSYGLGDYGYTF.

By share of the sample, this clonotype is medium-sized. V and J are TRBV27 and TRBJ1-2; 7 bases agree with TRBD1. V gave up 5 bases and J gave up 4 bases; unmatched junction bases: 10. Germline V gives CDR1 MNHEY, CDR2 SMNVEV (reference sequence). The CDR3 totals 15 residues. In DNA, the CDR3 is TGTGCCAGCAGTCCGCAGGGGGGACATTTCTATGGCTACACCTTC. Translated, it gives CASSPQGGHFYGYTF.

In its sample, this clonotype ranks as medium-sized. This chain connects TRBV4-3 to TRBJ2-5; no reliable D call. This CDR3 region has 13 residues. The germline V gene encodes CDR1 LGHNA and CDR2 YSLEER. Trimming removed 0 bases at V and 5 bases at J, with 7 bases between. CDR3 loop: CASSQEGWETQYF. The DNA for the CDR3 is TGCGCCAGCAGCCAAGAAGGTTGGGAGACCCAGTACTTC.

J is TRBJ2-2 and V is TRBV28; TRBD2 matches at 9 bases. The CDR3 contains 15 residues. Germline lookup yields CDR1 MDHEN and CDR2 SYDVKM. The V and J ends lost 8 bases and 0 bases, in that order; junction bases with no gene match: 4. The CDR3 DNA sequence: TGTGCCAGCTGGCTAGCGGGGACGAACACCGGGGAGCTGTTTTTT. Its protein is CASWLAGTNTGELFF.

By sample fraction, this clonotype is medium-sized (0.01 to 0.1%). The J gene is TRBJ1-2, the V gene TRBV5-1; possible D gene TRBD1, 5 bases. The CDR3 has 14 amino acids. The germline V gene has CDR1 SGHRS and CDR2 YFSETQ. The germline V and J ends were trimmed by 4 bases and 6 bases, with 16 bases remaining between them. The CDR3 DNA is TGCGCCAGCAGCATGACAGCGGCCGGGGATGGCTACACCTTC. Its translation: CASSMTAAGDGYTF. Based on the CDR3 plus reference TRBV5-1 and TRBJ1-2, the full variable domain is KAGVTQTPRYLIKTRGQQVTLSCSPISGHRSVSWYQQTPGQGLQFLFEYFSETQRNKGNFPGRFSGRQFSNSRSEMNVSTLELGDSALYLCASSMTAAGDGYTFGSGTRLTVV.